This T cell receptor (beta chain) emerged from a study of cytomegalovirus exposure and HLA in healthy donors (dated by TCRdb to the late 2010s). Notes on the research overall: In an earlier analysis of under 750 of the donors, around 290 Gb of sequence data and just under 120 million unique TCR beta sequences from 150 million to 200 million T cells were reported. About 300 gigabases of sequencing data and tens of millions of unique TCR sequences were included in an early release covering 550 to 650 HLA-typed donors. Among the roughly 400 genotyped donors, around 81% belonged to the genetic ancestry cluster associated with self-reported Caucasian donors. The aim of the study was to test whether cataloging public T cell receptors could identify signatures of past pathogen exposure. Using immunosequencing, the study profiled T cell repertoires from fewer than 850 subjects and related those repertoires to cytomegalovirus serostatus. A separate validation cohort of approximately 130 different subjects was used in addition to the 666-subject first cohort. To predict cytomegalovirus infection status, the study combined high-throughput TCR immunosequencing, statistical association of individual TCRs with disease status, and machine learning. To study patterns of TCR occurrence, a later analysis re-analyzed previously published TCR beta repertoires from around 700 donors and added high-resolution HLA genotyping. The later analysis used no new phenotypic data to find candidate immune exposures, relying instead on TCR beta sequences and their occurrence across donors. An earlier analysis of 500 to 750 of the donors applied high-throughput TCR beta sequencing to assess whether each TCR beta V gene segment acted as functional or pseudogenic. Donor age, sex, ethnicity and CMV serostatus were compiled alongside the repertoire data. In a later genetic analysis, genome-wide SNP genotypes for about three fifths of the 666 donors were used, and that subset was treated as a discovery cohort. Every repertoire in the discovery cohort had been generated on one and the same sequencing platform. Both class I and class II loci were covered by HLA typing, at four-digit resolution. The number of typed donors differed by locus: 629-630 for A, B, C, DRB1 and DQB1; about 520 for DQA1; fewer than 610 for DPA1; and around 450 for DPB1. Several DR-DQ haplotypes were handled as single units for association and clustering, since linkage in the cohort was strong. On average, over 200,000 unique TCR beta nucleotide sequences were sequenced per donor among 398 genotyped donors of the cohort, with roughly 20% of those sequences being non-productive. What the authors observed across the whole study: In a later analysis, some 18,000 TCR beta sequences were associated with specific HLA alleles at a false discovery rate of 0.05. In a later analysis, most CMV-associated TCR beta chains were found to appear HLA-restricted, with HLA associations seemingly driven largely by CMV exposure. Because some donors lacked HLA typing at each locus, the association tests relied only on the typed subset. Compared with equally common non-associated chains, HLA-associated TCR beta chains in a later analysis were more clonally expanded and had lower generation probabilities. The 87-base-pair reads could not distinguish some IMGT-functional V segments, including TRBV6-2 and TRBV6-3, so those segments were excluded. Linkage disequilibrium might explain the correlated functional status among segregating V segments, but an unknown experimental factor could not be excluded. Only TCR beta chains were sequenced in this cohort, and the absence of alpha or paired-chain data limited detectable features. In a later analysis, the rate of TCR association differed among HLA loci, with DRB1 alleles having the most associated TCRs and HLA-C alleles having the fewest. In the study, some 160 TCR beta chains were listed as associated with cytomegalovirus. CMV serostatus was the only immune exposure information available for the cohort. The presence/absence analyses assumed that sequencing depth was roughly uniform across donors, and that assumption may not be true. According to a later analysis, parvovirus B19, influenza, CMV and Epstein-Barr virus appeared linked to several top co-occurrence clusters. Compared with the 666-donor mean, donors in an Asian-associated ancestry cluster had fewer N-insertions in productive TCRs, according to a later genetic analysis. Across donors, most TCR sequences were observed very rarely, whereas some public TCRs were present in many individuals. Approximately 16 rarely observed V segments, including chromosome 9 orphons, were excluded from the earlier analysis of about 610 of the donors because counts were too low. In a later genetic analysis, a missense DCLRE1C variant was associated with V-gene and J-gene trimming of TCR beta chains, and the association was replicated in an independent cohort. The authors suggested that the approach could potentially be extended to other disease states and immunological phenotypes. A few of the identified cytomegalovirus-associated TCR beta chains were confirmed in vitro to be specific for cytomegalovirus antigens. A group of highly shared sequence variants was considered likely to be a technical artifact of the sequencing pipeline. In an earlier analysis of fewer than 750 of the donors, most TCR beta V segments were observed in productive rearrangements about 87% or about 30% of the time, broadly matching IMGT annotations. Cytomegalovirus status was reported to be diagnosed by the classifier with high specificity and sensitivity in both the original and validation cohorts. A further reported finding was that TCR beta sequences accurately predicted the HLA-A and HLA-B alleles for most subjects in the first cohort. When HLA alleles, especially DR and DQ, strongly co-occurred, attributing TCR associations to individual alleles was difficult.

Library preparation was by the immunoSEQ multiplex PCR assay. A mixture of 60 forward primers for TCR Vbeta segments and 13 reverse primers for TCR Jbeta segments was used in the multiplex PCR. The CDR3 region of rearranged TCR beta genes was amplified from genomic DNA by a multiplex PCR assay. The Illumina HiSeq System was used to sequence the amplified TCR beta libraries as 87-base-pair reads. In the source study's methods: A later analysis tallied approximately 87 million unique TCR beta chains across the 666 repertoires, and about 12 million of those chains were shared by two or more donors. To remove PCR and sequencing errors, raw reads were error-corrected and collapsed into unique sequences using a nearest-neighbor algorithm that merged closely related sequences. V, D and J gene segments were assigned by aligning CDR3 sequences to IMGT reference sequences. For a sequence to be retained, at least a six-nucleotide match to both a V gene segment and a J gene segment was required. A rearrangement was called productive if the CDR3 had no stop codons and remained in frame with V and J, and every other rearrangement was called non-productive. CDR3 was defined according to IMGT convention as the region running from the second conserved V-encoded cysteine to the conserved J-encoded phenylalanine. The earlier analysis of about 640 of the donors excluded any sequence lacking an unambiguous match to a single V gene segment. In an earlier analysis of several hundred of the donors, a V segment was called functional when productive rearrangements were above 56.7%, and segregating when the standard deviation between donors exceeded 5%. A statistical classification framework was developed to diagnose cytomegalovirus status using the catalog of TCR beta chain sequences. V and J gene assignment, in a later analysis, came from comparing TCR nucleotide sequences with IMGT/GENE-DB human TR gene sequences. Using the TCRdist pipeline, a later analysis assigned CDR3 sequences along with most-parsimonious VDJ recombination scenarios. In a later analysis, every TCR beta chain was defined by the combination of its CDR3 amino acid sequence and its V-gene family, and reads without a unique V-gene family were dropped. In a later analysis, 450 to 600 highly shared, low-generation-probability nucleotide sequences were removed to address suspected cross-contamination and a sequencing artifact. In a later analysis, a clonal expansion index was calculated for each public chain from normalized within-repertoire ranks of inferred template counts. Generation probabilities in a later analysis came from a VDJ recombination model fitted to out-of-frame rearrangements, and those results were checked against IGoR. Hypergeometric tests were used in a later analysis to score TCR-TCR, TCR-HLA and TCR-CMV co-occurrence, with a repertoire-size bias correction applied to the TCR pairs. In a later analysis, false discovery rates were estimated by permuting HLA or CMV assignments 20 times. In a later analysis, co-occurring TCRs were grouped with DBSCAN, and TCRdist sequence similarity was added when clustering was performed within HLA-allele-positive subsets. Repertoires with fewer than 30,000 or more than 120,000 public chains, plus five repertoires with anomalous nucleotide sharing, were excluded from co-occurrence clustering. What TCRdb holds here is the immuneACCESS table cut down to in-frame rearrangements. Part of the clones is not present; checked against another copy, under half of the missing clones reflect an unresolved V gene, and the others are unexplained. The D gene and trimming were derived from the DNA, and the V and J assignments and clone size from that table. Recorded for this sample are around 100,000 clones; less than 85% of them occurred a single time. Under 2.5% of the sample goes to the ten largest clones.

Including cysteine and phenylalanine, the CDR3 has 13 amino acids. The DNA shown is the 39-base CDR3, in frame from base 1. As encoded in the germline V gene, CDR1 is SGHDN while CDR2 is FVKESK. V is cut by 6 bases and J by 5 bases, and the space between the germline ends is 10 bases. On this clone: Its target antigen remains unknown. No base quality values were provided; no much bigger clone lies one nucleotide off.

In total, approximately 700 healthy bone marrow donors made up the cohort. At the time of sampling, every cohort member was nominally healthy, though immune exposures that went unrecorded were likely present. The donor tested CMV seronegative and was one of the 352 seronegative cohort members. A peripheral blood sample was collected from each donor, and TCR beta sequencing was performed on peripheral blood mononuclear cells. The Qiagen DNeasy Blood Extraction Kit was used to extract genomic DNA from the blood cell samples. The sequenced sample consisted of PBMCs. The source is a man between 18 and 29 years old in good health and CMV-seronegative. The V and J genes are TRBV14 and TRBJ2-2; the D gene lacks a confident call. The CDR3 region reads CASSQWATGELFF. At the DNA level, the sequence is TGTGCCAGCAGTCAGTGGGCGACCGGGGAGCTGTTTTTT.